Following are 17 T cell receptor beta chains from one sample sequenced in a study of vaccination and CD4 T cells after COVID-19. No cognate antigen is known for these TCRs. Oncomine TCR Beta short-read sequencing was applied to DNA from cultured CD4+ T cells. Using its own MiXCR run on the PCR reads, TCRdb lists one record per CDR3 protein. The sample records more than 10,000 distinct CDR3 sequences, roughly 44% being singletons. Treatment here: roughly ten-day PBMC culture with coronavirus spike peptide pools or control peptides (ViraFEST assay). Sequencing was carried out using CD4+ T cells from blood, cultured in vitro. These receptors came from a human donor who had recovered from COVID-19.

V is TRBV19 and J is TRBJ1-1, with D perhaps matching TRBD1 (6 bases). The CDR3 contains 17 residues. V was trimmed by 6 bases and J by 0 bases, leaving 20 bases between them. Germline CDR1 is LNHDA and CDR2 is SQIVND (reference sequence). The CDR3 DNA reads TGTGCCAGTAGGTTGCCATTTCAGGGGAAGATGAACACTGAAGCTTTCTTT. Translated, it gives CASRLPFQGKMNTEAFF. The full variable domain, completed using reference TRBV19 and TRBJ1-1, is DGGITQSPKYLFRKEGQNVTLSCEQNLNHDAMYWYRQDPGQGLRLIYYSQIVNDFQKGDIAEGYSVSREKKESFPLTVTSAQKNPTAFYLCASRLPFQGKMNTEAFFGQGTRLTVV.

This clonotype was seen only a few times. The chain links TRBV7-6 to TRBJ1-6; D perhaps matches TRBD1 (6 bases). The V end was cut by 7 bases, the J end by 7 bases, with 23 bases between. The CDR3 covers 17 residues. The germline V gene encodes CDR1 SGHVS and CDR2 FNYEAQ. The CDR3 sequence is CASTPTEGGRSNSPLHF. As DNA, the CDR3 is TGTGCCAGCACCCCGACAGAAGGGGGACGGTCCAATTCACCCCTCCACTTT.

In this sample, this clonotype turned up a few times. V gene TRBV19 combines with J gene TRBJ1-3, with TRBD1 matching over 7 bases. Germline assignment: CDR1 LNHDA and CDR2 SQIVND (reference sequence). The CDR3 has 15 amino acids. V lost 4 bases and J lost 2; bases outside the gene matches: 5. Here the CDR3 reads CASSTTGNTGNTIYF. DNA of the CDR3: TGTGCCAGTAGTACGACAGGGAACACTGGAAACACCATATATTTT.

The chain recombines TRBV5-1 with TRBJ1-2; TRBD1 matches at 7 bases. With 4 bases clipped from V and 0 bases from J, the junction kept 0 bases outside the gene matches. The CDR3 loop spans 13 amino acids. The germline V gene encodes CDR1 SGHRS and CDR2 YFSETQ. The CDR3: CASSGTANYGYTF. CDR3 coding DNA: TGCGCCAGCAGCGGGACAGCTAACTATGGCTACACCTTC.

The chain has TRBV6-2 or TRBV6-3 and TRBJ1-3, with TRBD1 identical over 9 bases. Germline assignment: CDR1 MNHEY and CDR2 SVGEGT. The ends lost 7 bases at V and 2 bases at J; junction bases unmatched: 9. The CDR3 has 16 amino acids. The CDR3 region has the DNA TGTGCCAGCACCGGCTCCCGGGACAGGGCTGGAAACACCATATATTTT. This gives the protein CASTGSRDRAGNTIYF.

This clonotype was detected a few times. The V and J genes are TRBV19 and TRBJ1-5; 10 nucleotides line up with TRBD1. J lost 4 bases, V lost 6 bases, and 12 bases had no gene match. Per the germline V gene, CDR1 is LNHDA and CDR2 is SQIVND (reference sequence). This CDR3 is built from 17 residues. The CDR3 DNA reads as TGTGCCAGTAGAGAGGGACAGGGGACGATTCGGAATCAGCCCCAGCATTTT. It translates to CASREGQGTIRNQPQHF.

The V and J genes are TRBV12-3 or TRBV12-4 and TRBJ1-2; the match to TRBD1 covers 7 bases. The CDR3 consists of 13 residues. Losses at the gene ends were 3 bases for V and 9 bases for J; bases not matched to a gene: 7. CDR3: CASSFRQGGSYTF. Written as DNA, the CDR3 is TGTGCCAGCAGTTTCCGGCAGGGGGGGAGCTACACCTTC.

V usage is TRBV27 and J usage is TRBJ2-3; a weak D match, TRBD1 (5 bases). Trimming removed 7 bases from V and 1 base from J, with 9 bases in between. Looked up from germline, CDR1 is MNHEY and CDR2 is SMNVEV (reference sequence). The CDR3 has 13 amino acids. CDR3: CASKLQGTDTQYF. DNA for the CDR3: TGTGCCAGCAAACTACAGGGCACAGATACGCAGTATTTT.

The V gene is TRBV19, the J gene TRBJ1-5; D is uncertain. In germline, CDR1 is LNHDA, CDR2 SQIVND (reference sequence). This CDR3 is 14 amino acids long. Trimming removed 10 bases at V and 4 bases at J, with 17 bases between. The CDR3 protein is CATRDGVINQPQHF. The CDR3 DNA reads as TGTGCCACCCGCGATGGGGTAATTAATCAGCCCCAGCATTTT.

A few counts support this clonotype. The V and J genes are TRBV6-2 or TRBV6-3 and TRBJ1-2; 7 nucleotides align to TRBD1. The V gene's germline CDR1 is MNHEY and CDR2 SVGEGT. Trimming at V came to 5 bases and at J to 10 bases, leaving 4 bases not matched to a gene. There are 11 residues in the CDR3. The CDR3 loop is CASSQGGHYTF. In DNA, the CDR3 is TGTGCCAGCAGTCAGGGGGGCCACTACACCTTC.

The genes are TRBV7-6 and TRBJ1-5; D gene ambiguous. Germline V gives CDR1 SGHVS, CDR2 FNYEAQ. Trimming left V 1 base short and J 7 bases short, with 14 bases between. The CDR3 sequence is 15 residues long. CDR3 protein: CASSLEQGFVQPQHF. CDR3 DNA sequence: TGTGCCAGCAGCTTAGAGCAAGGATTTGTGCAGCCCCAGCATTTT.

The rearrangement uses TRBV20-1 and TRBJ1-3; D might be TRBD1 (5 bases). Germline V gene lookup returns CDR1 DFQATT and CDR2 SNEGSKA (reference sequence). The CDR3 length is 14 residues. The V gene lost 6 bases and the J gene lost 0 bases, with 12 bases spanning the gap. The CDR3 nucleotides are TGCAGTGCCCTGGGACGGAACTCTGGAAACACCATATATTTT. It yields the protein CSALGRNSGNTIYF.

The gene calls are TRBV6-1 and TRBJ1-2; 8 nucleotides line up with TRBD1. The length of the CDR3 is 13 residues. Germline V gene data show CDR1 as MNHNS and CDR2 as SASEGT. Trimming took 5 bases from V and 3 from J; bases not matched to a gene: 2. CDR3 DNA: TGTGCCAGCAGTCCACAGGGGGACTATGGCTACACCTTC. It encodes CASSPQGDYGYTF.

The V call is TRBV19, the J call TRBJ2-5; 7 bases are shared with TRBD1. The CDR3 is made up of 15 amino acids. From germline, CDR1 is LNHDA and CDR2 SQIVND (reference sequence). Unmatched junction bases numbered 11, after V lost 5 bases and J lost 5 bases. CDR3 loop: CASSLGGQRSETQYF. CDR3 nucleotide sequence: TGTGCCAGTAGTTTAGGGGGACAGCGGTCGGAGACCCAGTACTTC.

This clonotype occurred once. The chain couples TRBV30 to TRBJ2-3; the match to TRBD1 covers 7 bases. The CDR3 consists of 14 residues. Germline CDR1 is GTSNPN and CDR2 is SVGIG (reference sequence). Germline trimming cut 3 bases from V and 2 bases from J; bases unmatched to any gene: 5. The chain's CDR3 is CAWSRGQYTDTQYF. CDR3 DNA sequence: TGTGCCTGGAGCCGGGGACAGTACACAGATACGCAGTATTTT.

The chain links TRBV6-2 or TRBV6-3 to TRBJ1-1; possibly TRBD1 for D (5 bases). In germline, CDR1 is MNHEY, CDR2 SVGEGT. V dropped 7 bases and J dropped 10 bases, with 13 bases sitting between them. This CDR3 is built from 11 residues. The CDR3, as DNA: TGTGCCAGCAACCGGGACCGGACAGCTTTCTTT. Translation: CASNRDRTAFF.

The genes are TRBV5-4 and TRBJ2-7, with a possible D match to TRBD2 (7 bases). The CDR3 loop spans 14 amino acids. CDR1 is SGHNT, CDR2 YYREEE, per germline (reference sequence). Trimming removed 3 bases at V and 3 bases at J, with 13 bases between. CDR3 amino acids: CASSSRRGGYEQYF. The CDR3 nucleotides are TGTGCCAGCAGCTCACGGAGGGGGGGCTACGAGCAGTACTTC. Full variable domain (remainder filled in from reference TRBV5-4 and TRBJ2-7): ETGVTQSPTHLIKTRGQQVTLRCSSQSGHNTVSWYQQALGQGPQFIFQYYREEENGRGNFPPRFSGLQFPNYSSELNVNALELDDSALYLCASSSRRGGYEQYFGPGTRLTVT.